The 9 T cell receptor beta chains below come from one sample, sequenced in a study of somatic mutations in cytotoxic T cells in rheumatoid arthritis. Produced via immunoSEQ multiplex PCR; TCRdb's table is partial and in-frame only. The sample records about 23,000 clones, 75% to 80% being singletons. Sequencing was carried out using CD8+ T cells sorted from blood. These receptors were collected from an adult with rheumatoid arthritis.

This clone was observed a handful of times. The chain couples TRBV5-1 to TRBJ1-1; a weak D match, TRBD1 (5 bases). V was pared by 4 bases and J by 1 base, with 14 bases between. Germline values: CDR1 SGHRS, CDR2 YFSETQ. This CDR3 spans 15 amino acids. The CDR3: CASSAGTQTNTEAFF. CDR3 sequence (DNA): TGCGCCAGCAGCGCGGGGACCCAGACGAACACTGAAGCTTTCTTT.

V and J are TRBV10-2 and TRBJ2-7; 9 positions agree with TRBD2. Unmatched junction bases numbered 3, after V lost 6 bases and J lost 6 bases. CDR3 size: 12 residues. In germline, CDR1 is WSHSY, CDR2 SAAADI. The CDR3 region is CASSFSGGEQYF. CDR3 sequence (DNA): TGCGCCAGCAGCTTTAGCGGGGGCGAGCAGTACTTC.

The V call is TRBV12-5, the J call TRBJ1-1, with a possible D match to TRBD1 (5 bases). CDR3 length equals 17 residues. Per the germline V gene, CDR1 is LGHNT and CDR2 is FRNRAP. The V end was cut by 3 bases, the J end by 1 base, with 18 bases between. Here the CDR3 DNA reads TGTGCTAGTGGTTTCTTACTCTTGACAGAAGCGAACACTGAAGCTTTCTTT. Encoded protein: CASGFLLLTEANTEAFF.

The table lists this clone with a few counts. The V and J genes are TRBV13 and TRBJ2-1; 10 nucleotides line up with TRBD1. In germline, CDR1 is PRHDT, CDR2 FYEKMQ (reference sequence). This CDR3 has 15 amino acids. J was trimmed by 7 bases and V by 5 bases; bases with no gene match: 8. The CDR3 DNA sequence: TGTGCCAGCAGCCCGACAGGGGGCGGGAAAAATGAGCAGTTCTTC. Translating gives CASSPTGGGKNEQFF.

The genes are TRBV11-3 and TRBJ2-2; 7 bases match TRBD1. J lost 4 bases, V lost 0 bases, and 5 bases had no gene match. CDR1 is SGHNT, CDR2 YENEEA, per germline. The CDR3 runs 16 residues. CDR3 sequence reads: CASSLEQGSVTGELFF. In nucleotides, the CDR3 is TGTGCCAGCAGCTTAGAACAGGGGTCGGTCACCGGGGAGCTGTTTTTT.

The rearrangement uses TRBV6-6 and TRBJ2-1, with no clear D. Germline CDR1 MNHNY, CDR2 SVGAGI (reference sequence). CDR3 length equals 13 residues. Trimming stripped 2 bases from V and 2 bases from J, with 4 bases between. The CDR3 DNA reads TGTGCCAGCAGTTACAGCCCCTACAATGAGCAGTTCTTC. It encodes CASSYSPYNEQFF.

The chain is built from TRBV6-5 and TRBJ1-2, with D perhaps matching TRBD1 (6 bases). Trimming took off 2 bases at V and 8 bases at J, with 12 bases between the two ends. There are 13 residues in the CDR3. Germline V CDR1 and CDR2: MNHEY, SVGAGI. The CDR3 bases are TGTGCCAGCAGTTACGGGACATACCACGGCTACACCTTC. Translation: CASSYGTYHGYTF.

The table lists this clone with a count of one. The CDR3 nucleotides are TGTGCCAGCACGCTCTTGGCTAGCGGGAGAGGCACAGATACGCAGTATTTT. Protein: CASTLLASGRGTDTQYF. The chain couples TRBV13 to TRBJ2-3, with 10 positions matching TRBD2. This CDR3 is built from 17 residues. Germline assignment: CDR1 PRHDT and CDR2 FYEKMQ (reference sequence). Unmatched junction bases numbered 11, after V lost 7 bases and J lost 1 base.

CDR3 coding DNA: TGTGCCAGCAGTCTTCAGGGACGATATAGCAATCAGCCCCAGCATTTT. Protein product: CASSLQGRYSNQPQHF. The chain couples TRBV2 to TRBJ1-5; TRBD1 might be the D (5 bases). CDR1 is SNHLY, CDR2 FYNNEI, per germline. With 5 bases removed from V and 0 bases from J, the gap between germline ends came to 14 bases. CDR3 length: 16 amino acids.